This T cell receptor beta chain was found in a study of T cell changes during pregnancy in multiple sclerosis. With 8 bases removed from V and 5 bases from J, the gap between germline ends came to 27 bases. Germline V gene lookup returns CDR1 MNHNS and CDR2 SASEGT. This CDR3 contains 17 residues. Only in-frame clones appear in the TCRdb table, and some are missing; sequencing was by immunoSEQ multiplex PCR. The sample consists of more than 80,000 clones, roughly 90% of them appearing once. The sequence was obtained from a female donor with multiple sclerosis, enrolled in a pregnancy study. The chain links TRBV6-1 to TRBJ1-1; a possible D gene is TRBD1 (5 bases). This material consisted of peripheral blood, taken in the first trimester of pregnancy. CDR3 in amino acids: CASGGGGVRFAGTEAFF. The CDR3 DNA follows: TGTGCCAGCGGTGGAGGAGGGGTGAGGTTTGCGGGGACTGAAGCTTTCTTT.